This paragraph reports one TCR beta chain. This clonotype is considered medium-sized (0.01 to 0.1%). It lacks a known antigen. The input lacks base qualities; no much larger clone sits a single base away. For unsorted PBMC libraries, 2 million PBMCs were used after storage in RNAlater at -80 degrees C until RNA extraction. Multiple sclerosis patients were enrolled in a US clinical protocol evaluating disease progression by magnetic resonance imaging. PBMCs were separated from peripheral blood using Ficoll-Hypaque density gradient centrifugation and then cryopreserved in liquid nitrogen. The CDR3, cysteine through phenylalanine, is 18 amino acids long. The DNA shown is the 54-base CDR3, in frame from base 1. Germline trimming amounts to 3 bases on V and 3 bases on J, with 9 as the count of junction bases outside the gene matches. The germline V gene (reference sequence) provides CDR1 DFQATT and CDR2 SNEGSKA.

This sample was included in a study of neurological immune-mediated disorders (dated by TCRdb to between 2018 and 2020). For the wider study: Among the approximately 34 multiple sclerosis patients, relapsing-remitting MS accounted for about 31 and secondary progressive MS accounted for 3. Peripheral blood TCR-beta repertoires from patients with HTLV-I-associated myelopathy (HAM/TSP), patients with multiple sclerosis, and healthy controls were compared in the study using UMI-based sequencing. The 90 to 120 TCR-beta libraries covered PBMC samples along with longitudinal samples, technical triplicates, and paired sorted CD4+ and CD8+ T-cell subsets. The cohort included some 66 subjects: 14 with HAM/TSP, around 34 with multiple sclerosis, and some 20 healthy controls. Broad study findings and their caveats: TCR clonal expansion was highest in HAM/TSP patients and lowest in MS patients, with MS patients falling below even healthy controls. No association of the MS cluster with clinical or MRI features was observed, and the need for larger cohorts was stated by the authors. No identical CDR3 amino acid sequences were shared among expanded clones across subjects, suggesting private TCR-beta repertoires in all groups. In phylogenetic analysis, the repertoires of 18 of 34 MS patients grouped into a cluster of related CDR3 sequences, which suggests a possible signature at the repertoire level.

cDNA was synthesized by template-switch 5'RACE using a primer carrying a 10-nucleotide random unique molecular identifier by which each TCR transcript was tagged. Every sequencing run yielded over 160 million TCR-beta sequences covering 15-18 subjects. The RNeasy kit was used for extraction of total RNA. The KAPA Real-time Library Amplification kit was used to amplify TCR-beta VDJ regions with primers targeting the TCR constant region and the 5'RACE anchor. A first PCR added sample indexes and Illumina adaptors, and a second PCR then raised library yield. The roughly 650 bp TCR product was size-selected on a 2% E-gel SizeSelection system after Ampure bead purification. Before pooling, library quality was assessed on a Bioanalyzer, concentration was determined with Qubit, and library quantification was performed with the Kapa Library Quantification kit. Paired-end 2 x 150 bp sequencing of the libraries was performed on an Illumina HiSeq 2500. To increase sequence diversity, about 24-32% phiX was spiked into each library pool. The authors' pipeline ran thus. The quality-filtered reads were processed with the UMI-based MiGEC pipeline, whose error correction step removed more than 75% of the raw TCR sequences. IMGT germline references were used for alignment of VDJ genes, and clonotypes were defined by a unique CDR3 amino acid sequence together with V-J genes. Clonal expansion, Shannon diversity, and CDR3 relatedness (CalcPairwiseDistances, ClusterSamples) were evaluated with VDJtools, and phylogenetic trees were built with CLCbio workbench. Expanded clones were defined as having at least 8 unique UMIs, based on coefficient-of-variation modelling across technical triplicates. The public reads were run again by TCRdb, first through fastp at Q25 and then through MiXCR, and only productive beta chains were kept. Each CDR3 protein appears once, grouped with its most common genes and DNA. These V and J calls rely on TCRdb rather than the paper's analysis. Recorded for this sample are about 74,000 distinct CDR3 sequences; around 5.5% of them occurred a single time. Roughly 7.4% of the sample is held by the ten biggest clonotypes.

This TCR was recovered from a man aged 18 to 29 with multiple sclerosis. What was sequenced was PBMCs. The V and J segments used are TRBV20-1 and TRBJ2-1; 15 central nucleotides agree with TRBD2. CDR3 reads: CSASPGTSGRYLYNEQFF. The sequence in DNA is TGCAGTGCTAGTCCCGGGACTAGCGGGAGGTACCTCTACAATGAGCAGTTCTTC.